The clone carrying this TCR beta chain was observed once. What it binds is not known. Germline-derived CDR1 and CDR2 are SGHTA and FQGTGA. V was shortened by 4 bases and J by 3 bases, with 12 bases between the two germline ends. This CDR3 is 14 amino acids long. The sample comes from a study of T cell responses to AZD1222 COVID-19 vaccine. Study-level findings and limits: Variant regions that are unmutated are reportedly the target of nearly half of spike-specific TCRs. Spike was spanned by vaccine-associated CD4 TCRs, which were dominant at 160-218 and 743-854. Recipients of two AZD1222 doses showed rising Spike-specific TCR breadth and depth. Possibly, clonal diversity was underestimated; donors were largely white British and included more females.

TCRdb's copy holds only in-frame clones and misses some; the assay was immunoSEQ multiplex PCR. The profile shows under 150,000 clones, 80% to 95% of them singletons. The sample was peripheral blood, taken 28 days after the second AZD1222 dose. This clonotype was sampled from an adult who received the AZD1222 COVID-19 vaccine. The chain combines TRBV7-3 with TRBJ1-1; D is uncertain. This chain's CDR3 is CASSSTLGDTEAFF. CDR3 nucleotides: TGTGCCAGCAGCTCGACGTTGGGCGACACTGAAGCTTTCTTT.